This TCR beta chain originates from a study of blood T cell repertoires in COVID-19. Study-wide background: Italy, Spain and the United States were the sources of the convalescent and acute COVID-19 samples.

In the original workflow: Amplified reference gene primers provided the basis for estimating nucleated cell counts. TCRdb's copy holds only in-frame clones and misses some; the assay was immunoSEQ multiplex PCR. That table is the source of V, J and clone size, and D and trimming were worked out from the DNA. In the table there are about 120,000 clones, around 91% of which are singletons. A word on this clone: The same CDR3 is also encoded by other DNA sequences in this sample.

Patients at the Seattle site were enrolled during active infection and followed longitudinally. Trimming pared 3 bases from V and 0 bases from J, leaving 4 bases between. The CDR3 sequence is 13 residues long. The chain is built from TRBV12-3 or TRBV12-4 and TRBJ2-3, with D unresolved. The clonotype originates from a woman aged 60-75 years with COVID-19, enrolled during active disease. Sequencing input: peripheral blood. The CDR3: CASSFQSTDTQYF. CDR3 nucleotides: TGTGCCAGCAGTTTTCAAAGCACAGATACGCAGTATTTT.